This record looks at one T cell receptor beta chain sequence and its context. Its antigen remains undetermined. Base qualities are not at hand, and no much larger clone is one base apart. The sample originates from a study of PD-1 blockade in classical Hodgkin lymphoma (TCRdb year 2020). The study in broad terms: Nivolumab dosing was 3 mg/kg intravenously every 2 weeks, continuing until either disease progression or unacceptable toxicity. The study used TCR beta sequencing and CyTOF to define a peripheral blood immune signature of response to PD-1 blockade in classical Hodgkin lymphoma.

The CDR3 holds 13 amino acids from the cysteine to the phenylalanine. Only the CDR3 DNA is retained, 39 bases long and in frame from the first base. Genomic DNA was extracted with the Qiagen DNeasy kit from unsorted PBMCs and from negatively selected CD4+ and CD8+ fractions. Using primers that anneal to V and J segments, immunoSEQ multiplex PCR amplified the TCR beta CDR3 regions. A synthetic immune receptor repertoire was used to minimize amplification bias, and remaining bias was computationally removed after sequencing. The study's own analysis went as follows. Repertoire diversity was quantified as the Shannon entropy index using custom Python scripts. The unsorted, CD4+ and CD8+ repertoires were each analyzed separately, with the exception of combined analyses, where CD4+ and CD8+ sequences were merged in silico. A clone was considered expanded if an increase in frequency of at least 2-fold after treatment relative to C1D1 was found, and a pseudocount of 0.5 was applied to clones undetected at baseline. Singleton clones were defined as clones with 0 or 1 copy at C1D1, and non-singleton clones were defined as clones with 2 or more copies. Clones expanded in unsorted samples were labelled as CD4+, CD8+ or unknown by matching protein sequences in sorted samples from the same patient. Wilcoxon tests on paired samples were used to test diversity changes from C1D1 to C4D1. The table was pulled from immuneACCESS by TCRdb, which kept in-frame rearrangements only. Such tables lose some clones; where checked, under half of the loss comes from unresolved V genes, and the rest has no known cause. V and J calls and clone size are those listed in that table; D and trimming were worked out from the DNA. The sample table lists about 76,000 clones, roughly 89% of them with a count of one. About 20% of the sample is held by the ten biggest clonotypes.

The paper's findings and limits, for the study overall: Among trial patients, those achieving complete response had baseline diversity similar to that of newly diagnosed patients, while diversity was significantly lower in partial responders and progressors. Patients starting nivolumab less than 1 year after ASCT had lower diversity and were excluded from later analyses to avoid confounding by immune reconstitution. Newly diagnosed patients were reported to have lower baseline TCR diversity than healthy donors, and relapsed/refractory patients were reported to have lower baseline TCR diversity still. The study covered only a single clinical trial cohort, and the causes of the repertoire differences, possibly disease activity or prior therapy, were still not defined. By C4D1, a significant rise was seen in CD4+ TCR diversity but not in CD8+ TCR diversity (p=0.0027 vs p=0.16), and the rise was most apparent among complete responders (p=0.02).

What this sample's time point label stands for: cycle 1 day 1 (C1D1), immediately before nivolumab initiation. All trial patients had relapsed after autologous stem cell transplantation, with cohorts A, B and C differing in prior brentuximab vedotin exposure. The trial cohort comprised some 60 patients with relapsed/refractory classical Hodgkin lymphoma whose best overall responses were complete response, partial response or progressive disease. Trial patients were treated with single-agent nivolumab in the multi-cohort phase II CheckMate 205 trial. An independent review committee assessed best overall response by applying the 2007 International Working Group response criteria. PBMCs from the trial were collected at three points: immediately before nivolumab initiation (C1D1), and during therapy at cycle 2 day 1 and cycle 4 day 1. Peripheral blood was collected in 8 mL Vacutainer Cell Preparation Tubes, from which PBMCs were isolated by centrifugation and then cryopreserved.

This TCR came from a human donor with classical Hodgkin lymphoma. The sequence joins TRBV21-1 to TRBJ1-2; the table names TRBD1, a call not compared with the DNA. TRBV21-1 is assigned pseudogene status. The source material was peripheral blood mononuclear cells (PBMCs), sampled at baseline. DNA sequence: TGTGCCAGCAGCAAAAGGGGGTACCGGGGCTACACCTTC. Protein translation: CASSKRGYRGYTF.